This TCR beta chain was documented in a study of neoadjuvant nivolumab and ipilimumab in lung cancer. Study-level points and caveats: TCR receptors were sequenced in few samples. Only a single major-pathologic-response sample was available for clonality analysis.

The protocol was immunoSEQ multiplex PCR, while the TCRdb copy is restricted to in-frame clones and leaves out a portion. This table has 9,500 to 10,000 clones, around 82% appearing once. The CDR3 consists of 15 residues. Per germline, CDR1 LGHNA and CDR2 YNFKEQ. Trimming cost V 5 bases and J 3 bases, with 16 bases left between them. Of note for this clone: Its antigen is still unknown.

The sequencing here drew on peripheral blood, taken before neoadjuvant nivolumab, alone or with ipilimumab. The V call is TRBV4-2, the J call TRBJ1-2; possibly TRBD1 for D (6 bases). The clonotype was recovered from an adult with non-small cell lung cancer. CDR3 coding DNA: TGTGCCAGCAGCTTGGCTCTGGGGGCCGACTATGGCTACACCTTC. Encoded protein: CASSLALGADYGYTF.